The 26 T cell receptor beta chains listed next were all sequenced from one sample in a study of OX40 agonist ivuxolimab in advanced cancers. Repertoires were generated with immunoSEQ multiplex PCR, while TCRdb's copy carries only in-frame clones and drops some. Here the sample spans approximately 70,000 clones, more than 85% being singletons. The material was CD4+ or CD8+ T cells sorted from blood, obtained in a trial of the OX40 agonist ivuxolimab. The receptor source for this set is an adult with an advanced solid tumor such as melanoma, head and neck, liver or kidney cancer.

The CDR3 coding sequence is TGTGCCAGAAGCTCGGACAGGGGATGGCAAGAGACCCAGTACTTC. This codes for CARSSDRGWQETQYF. The chain uses TRBV5-3 and TRBJ2-5; TRBD1 matches at 9 bases. TRBV5-3 is marked as an open reading frame, function uncertain. CDR3 length equals 15 residues. The V segment lost 3 bases and the J segment 2 bases; nucleotides outside the gene matches: 5.

The chain links TRBV5-4 to TRBJ2-1; 7 nucleotides line up with TRBD1. J gave up 12 bases and V 2 bases, and 17 bases lay outside the gene matches. This CDR3 contains 16 residues. Germline V gene sequence: CDR1 SGHNT, CDR2 YYREEE (reference sequence). Written as DNA, the CDR3 is TGTGCCAGCAGCTTTTCCCCGGGACAGAGCCCTAAGGGGCAGTTCTTC. Protein product: CASSFSPGQSPKGQFF.

The CDR3 DNA sequence: TGTGCCAGCAGTAGAGGACGGCGTAGCCAAGAGACCCAGTACTTC. This encodes CASSRGRRSQETQYF. The chain joins TRBV27 to TRBJ2-5; D not certain. V was clipped by 5 bases and J by 1 base, with 14 bases between them. CDR3 length: 15 residues. In germline, CDR1 is MNHEY, CDR2 SMNVEV (reference sequence).

The J gene is TRBJ1-2, the V gene TRBV5-4; D remains unclear. CDR3 length: 13 amino acids. Trimming removed 4 bases at V and 8 bases at J, with 15 bases between. Per the germline V gene, CDR1 is SGHNT and CDR2 is YYREEE (reference sequence). In DNA, the CDR3 is TGTGCCAGCAGCCCTCGGGGAGGCCGCGGCTACACCTTC. This gives the protein CASSPRGGRGYTF.

The chain combines TRBV6-1 with TRBJ1-1, with 9 bases identical to TRBD1. The CDR3 sequence is 15 residues long. Germline V lookup: CDR1 MNHNS, CDR2 SASEGT. V lost 2 bases, J lost 11 bases, and 12 bases stayed unmatched. CDR3 sequence reads: CASSETGQGEGSAFF. CDR3 coding DNA: TGTGCCAGCAGTGAAACGGGACAGGGCGAGGGTAGTGCTTTCTTT.

The chain recombines TRBV30 with TRBJ2-7; D possibly corresponds to TRBD2 (6 bases). The CDR3 is 15 residues long. Trimming stripped 0 bases from V and 5 bases from J, with 17 bases between. In germline, CDR1 is GTSNPN, CDR2 SVGIG (reference sequence). Here the CDR3 DNA reads TGTGCCTGGAGTGTAAAGGCGCGGCGGGATAACGAGCAGTACTTC. It codes for CAWSVKARRDNEQYF. The complete variable domain, with remaining parts taken from reference TRBV30 and TRBJ2-7, reads SQTIHQWPATLVQPVGSPLSLECTVEGTSNPNLYWYRQAAGRGLQLLFYSVGIGQISSEVPQNLSASRPQDRQFILSSKKLLLSDSGFYLCAWSVKARRDNEQYFGPGTRLTVT.

This clone has a single count. J is TRBJ2-3 and V is TRBV6-5; D is perhaps TRBD1 (7 bases). CDR3 size: 14 residues. Between the trimmed V and J ends, which lost 6 bases and 6 bases, there was a span of 16 bases. CDR1 is MNHEY and CDR2 is SVGAGI in the germline V gene. The chain's CDR3 is CASRIGQAGDTQYF. For the CDR3, the DNA is TGTGCCAGCAGGATAGGACAGGCGGGGGATACGCAGTATTTT.

Note on this clone: A read error may account for a junction end that differs from germline. The rearrangement joins TRBV7-7 to TRBJ2-5; D call uncertain. The CDR3 runs to 14 residues. Germline lookup yields CDR1 SSHAT and CDR2 FNYEAQ (reference sequence). This chain's CDR3 is CASSLAQNGETQYF. The CDR3, as DNA: TGTGCTAGCAGCTTAGCCCAGAATGGGGAGACCCAGTACTTC.

V usage is TRBV5-1 and J usage is TRBJ2-3; 10 nucleotides match TRBD2. Germline CDR1 and CDR2: SGHRS and YFSETQ. Trimming took 7 bases from V and 6 from J; bases not matched to a gene: 14. CDR3 length equals 16 residues. The CDR3 here is CASSPGLADYRDTQYF. CDR3 nucleotide sequence: TGCGCCAGCTCCCCTGGACTAGCGGATTATAGGGATACGCAGTATTTT.

The chain links TRBV6-5 to TRBJ1-2; D gene unclear. V lost 7 bases and J 4 bases, leaving 19 bases between the germline ends. Germline CDR1 and CDR2: MNHEY and SVGAGI. This CDR3 spans 15 amino acids. The CDR3 here is CASTRHDTDFYGYTF. The CDR3 DNA sequence: TGTGCCAGCACTCGACACGACACCGACTTCTATGGCTACACCTTC.

A few counts support this clone. This chain joins TRBV6-6 and TRBJ1-1; no clear D. The CDR3 is 12 amino acids. V lost 2 bases and J lost 5, with 6 bases in between. Per the germline V gene, CDR1 is MNHNY and CDR2 is SVGAGI (reference sequence). The CDR3 region is CASSYAGTEAFF. The CDR3 DNA follows: TGTGCCAGCAGTTACGCGGGAACTGAAGCTTTCTTT.

V and J are TRBV13 and TRBJ2-7; possibly TRBD2 for D (6 bases). Trimming left V 5 bases short and J 4 bases short, with 15 bases between. Germline CDR1 PRHDT, CDR2 FYEKMQ (reference sequence). The CDR3 sequence is 14 residues long. The CDR3 sequence is CASSPGTWTYEQYF. The CDR3 DNA follows: TGTGCCAGCAGCCCCGGGACTTGGACTTACGAGCAGTACTTC.

The chain uses TRBV18 and TRBJ1-1, with D possibly TRBD1 on 6 matching bases. V was shortened by 3 bases and J by 2 bases, with 16 bases between the two germline ends. Germline CDR1 reads KGHSH; CDR2 reads LQKENI. The CDR3 runs to 16 residues. CDR3 nucleotide sequence: TGTGCCAGCTCACCGGCCGGGGGCGTGAGAAACACTGAAGCTTTCTTT. It is translated as CASSPAGGVRNTEAFF.

This chain joins TRBV9 and TRBJ2-7; D is unresolved. CDR3 length: 14 amino acids. Germline V gives CDR1 SGDLS, CDR2 YYNGEE. V shed 0 bases and J shed 0 bases, with 7 bases lying between them. The CDR3 DNA reads TGTGCCAGCAGCGTAGGGCTTCTCTCCTACGAGCAGTACTTC. This sequence encodes CASSVGLLSYEQYF.

The chain carries TRBV9 and TRBJ2-1; a possible D gene is TRBD2 (6 bases). V lost 0 bases and J lost 0, with 10 bases in between. Germline V CDR1 and CDR2: SGDLS, YYNGEE. There are 16 residues in the CDR3. This chain's CDR3 is CASSVASASSYNEQFF. CDR3 DNA: TGTGCCAGCAGCGTAGCTAGCGCGAGCTCCTACAATGAGCAGTTCTTC.

The rearrangement joins TRBV5-6 to TRBJ2-1; D is possibly TRBD1 (6 bases). Deletions cut 2 bases from V and 7 bases from J, with 13 bases between. CDR3 length: 14 residues. CDR1 SGHDT and CDR2 YYEEEE come from the germline V gene. In DNA, the CDR3 is TGTGCCAGCAGCTTTAGGGGGAATTGGAATGAGCAGTTCTTC. Residues: CASSFRGNWNEQFF.

The V call is TRBV6-5, the J call TRBJ2-7; no definite D call. This CDR3 is 14 amino acids long. Trimming took off 4 bases at V and 3 bases at J, with 13 bases between the two ends. Germline CDR1 reads MNHEY; CDR2 reads SVGAGI. The CDR3 coding sequence is TGTGCCAGCAGTTCGGTTGTCCAGAACTACGAGCAGTACTTC. This sequence encodes CASSSVVQNYEQYF.

The chain combines TRBV5-1 with TRBJ2-1; 7 nucleotides align to TRBD2. CDR3 length equals 17 residues. Germline CDR1 is SGHRS and CDR2 is YFSETQ. J was trimmed by 4 bases and V by 4 bases; bases with no gene match: 14. The CDR3 protein is CASSAGLTGTMYNEQFF. The CDR3 DNA reads as TGCGCCAGCAGCGCTGGCCTCACCGGGACTATGTACAATGAGCAGTTCTTC.

V and J are TRBV19 and TRBJ2-6; D unresolved. V lost 8 bases to trimming and J lost 1 base, with 6 bases between them. Germline V lookup: CDR1 LNHDA, CDR2 SQIVND (reference sequence). This CDR3 has 13 residues. The CDR3 nucleotides read TGTGCCAGTCGCCAGTCTGGGGCCAACGTCCTGACTTTC. This sequence encodes CASRQSGANVLTF.

The J gene is TRBJ1-2, the V gene TRBV10-2; TRBD1 aligns across 9 bases. The trim removed 4 bases at V and 8 bases at J, leaving 8 bases unmatched. Germline V gives CDR1 WSHSY, CDR2 SAAADI. CDR3 length equals 14 residues. The CDR3 coding sequence is TGCGCCAGCAGTGGCCGGACAGGGGCCTTAGGCTACACCTTC. This translates into CASSGRTGALGYTF.

As concerns this clone: One end of the junction does not line up with germline, which may come from a read error. This sample also contains other DNA sequences that code for the same CDR3. V usage is TRBV6-1 and J usage is TRBJ1-4, with a tentative D call TRBD1 (5 bases). The CDR3 runs 14 residues. Germline loops: CDR1 MNHNS, CDR2 SASEGT. CDR3 in amino acids: CASSERQINEKLFF. CDR3 in DNA: TGTGCTAGCAGTGAAAGACAGATTAATGAAAAACTGTTTTTT.

This chain joins TRBV4-1 and TRBJ1-2, with a weak D call TRBD1 (6 bases). The CDR3 loop spans 16 amino acids. Trimming shortened V by 1 base and J by 0 bases, and 12 bases separated the two germline ends. Per the germline V gene, CDR1 is MGHRA and CDR2 is YSYEKL. DNA for the CDR3: TGCGCCAGCAGCCAAGTCGACCGGACAGCTAACTATGGCTACACCTTC. Translated: CASSQVDRTANYGYTF.

This clone showed up just once. This chain links TRBV6-5 with TRBJ1-5, with a possible D match to TRBD1 (6 bases). In germline, CDR1 is MNHEY, CDR2 SVGAGI. The length of the CDR3 is 15 residues. Between the trimmed V and J ends, which lost 4 bases and 6 bases, there was a span of 16 bases. CDR3 sequence (DNA): TGTGCCAGCAGTTCAGGAGGGGGTCGGGGTCAGCCCCAGCATTTT. Translated: CASSSGGGRGQPQHF.

The V call is TRBV30, the J call TRBJ2-3; D is unclear. The CDR3 length is 13 residues. The germline V gene has CDR1 GTSNPN and CDR2 SVGIG (reference sequence). Trimming pared 6 bases from V and 2 bases from J, leaving 12 bases between. The CDR3 region is CACRIGPTDTQYF. In DNA form, the CDR3 reads TGTGCCTGCCGCATCGGCCCCACAGATACGCAGTATTTT.

The chain has TRBV10-1 and TRBJ2-7, with D perhaps TRBD2 (5 bases). The CDR3 totals 13 residues. CDR1 and CDR2 from the germline V gene are WNHNN and SYGVQD (reference sequence). V lost 0 bases, J lost 6 bases, and 9 bases lay in between. The CDR3 sequence is CASSESGISEQYF. The CDR3 nucleotides read TGCGCCAGCAGTGAGTCCGGGATAAGCGAGCAGTACTTC.

This chain connects TRBV6-1 to TRBJ2-5; D perhaps matches TRBD2 (5 bases). Trimming left V 8 bases short and J 2 bases short, with 9 bases between. CDR1 and CDR2 (germline): MNHNS, SASEGT. This CDR3 comprises 12 residues. CDR3 nucleotides: TGTGCCAGCTCAACGGGGCAAGAGACCCAGTACTTC. It yields the protein CASSTGQETQYF.